This T cell receptor (beta chain) was sequenced during a study of blood T cell repertoires in COVID-19. About the study: Specimens from acute and convalescent COVID-19 originated in the United States, Italy and Spain. From T cells, B-cell-depleted T cells, or PBMCs came the material, which was cDNA or gDNA.

From germline, CDR1 is SNHLY and CDR2 FYNNEI. V was pared by 8 bases and J by 6 bases, with 9 bases of the junction left unmatched. The CDR3 consists of 14 residues. Assay used: immunoSEQ multiplex PCR; TCRdb lists only in-frame clones, some missing. Among tens of thousands of clones, 85% to 90% were seen once, and the ten largest hold 7.5% to 9.5%. The V and J genes are TRBV2 and TRBJ2-2; 7 bases map to TRBD1. The sample taken for sequencing was peripheral blood. The receptor comes from a man older than 75 with active or convalescent COVID-19. CDR3 DNA sequence: TGTGCCAGCCATAGACAGGGTCCCCCCGGGGAGCTGTTTTTT. It codes for CASHRQGPPGELFF. Drawing the rest from reference TRBV2 and TRBJ2-2, the complete variable domain is EPEVTQTPSHQVTQMGQEVILRCVPISNHLYFYWYRQILGQKVEFLVSFYNNEISEKSEIFDDQFSVERPDGSNFTLKIRSTKLEDSAMYFCASHRQGPPGELFFGEGSRLTVL.